Each of the 4 T cell receptor beta chains below was sequenced from the same sample in a study of T-cell reconstitution after alpha-beta-depleted transplantation in children. Molecular barcoding with unique molecular identifiers was used for the TCRbeta library. Each CDR3 protein is one row after TCRdb ran MiXCR on the PCR reads. The data contain about 610,000 distinct CDR3 sequences, about 11% of them singletons. The material was PBMCs from the stem cell graft donor, obtained from the stem cell graft. The receptors were gathered from a human donor who donated a stem cell graft to a child with acute myeloid leukemia.

This clonotype showed up just a few times. V usage is TRBV5-1 and J usage is TRBJ2-4; TRBD2 matches at 11 bases. Per germline, CDR1 SGHRS and CDR2 YFSETQ. This CDR3 comprises 16 residues. V gave up 0 bases and J gave up 7 bases; unmatched junction bases: 6. CDR3: CASSLAGTSGGNIQYF. The CDR3 nucleotides read TGCGCCAGCAGCTTGGCCGGGACTAGCGGAGGGAACATTCAGTACTTC.

The chain uses TRBV20-1 and TRBJ2-5, with D possibly TRBD2 on 5 matching bases. V dropped 3 bases and J dropped 5 bases, with 13 bases sitting between them. The CDR3 sequence is 13 residues long. In germline, CDR1 is DFQATT, CDR2 SNEGSKA (reference sequence). CDR3 region: CSASALVAETQYF. The CDR3 coding sequence is TGCAGTGCTAGTGCACTAGTTGCCGAGACCCAGTACTTC.

The chain uses TRBV2 and TRBJ1-5, with D unresolved. Germline V gives CDR1 SNHLY, CDR2 FYNNEI. This CDR3 comprises 17 residues. Trimming removed 6 bases from V and 1 base from J, with 19 bases in between. The CDR3 protein is CASRAGISGISNQPQHF. The CDR3 DNA reads TGTGCCAGCAGGGCGGGAATAAGCGGTATAAGCAATCAGCCCCAGCATTTT.

At least ten counts were recorded for this clonotype. The chain joins TRBV12-3 or TRBV12-4 to TRBJ2-2, with unresolved D. Trimming took 5 bases from V and 0 from J, leaving 10 bases between them. The CDR3 length is 15 residues. CDR3 sequence reads: CASSLYGANTGELFF. CDR3 DNA sequence: TGTGCCAGCAGTCTGTATGGTGCGAACACCGGGGAGCTGTTTTTT.